A selection of T cell receptor beta chains follows, all from one sample in a study of response to subunit inactivated influenza vaccine. TCRdb independently ran MiXCR on the RT-PCR reads; one entry per CDR3 protein. The sample records about 780,000 distinct CDR3 sequences, approximately 18% being singletons. The input for sequencing was PBMCs from blood, taken around 5 days after vaccination. All receptors come from a man aged 45 to 65 who received an inactivated influenza vaccine. Each CDR3 is given with its conserved first and last residue. The D gene is left open where the match is weak. Part of the rows lack a size; the others show once, few, many or a class for expanded clones.

D gene: TRBD2; clone size: -; V gene: TRBV15; CDR3 length: 15; J gene: TRBJ2-1; CDR3 DNA: TGTGCCACCAGCAGAGGACTAGCGAGCAACAATGAGCAGTTCTTC; CDR3 protein: CATSRGLASNNEQFF
D gene: -; clone size: many; V gene: TRBV6-5; CDR3 length: 15; J gene: TRBJ2-7; CDR3 DNA: TGTGCCAGCAGTTACTTGCGGGACTCCCTCTACGAGCAGTACTTC; CDR3 protein: CASSYLRDSLYEQYF
D gene: TRBD2; clone size: many; V gene: TRBV4-2; CDR3 length: 16; J gene: TRBJ2-1; CDR3 DNA: TGTGCCAGCAGCCAAGATCTTGCGGGGGGGTACAATGAGCAGTTCTTC; CDR3 protein: CASSQDLAGGYNEQFF
D gene: -; clone size: many; V gene: TRBV12-3/TRBV12-4; CDR3 length: 14; J gene: TRBJ2-1; CDR3 DNA: TGTGCCAGCACCACGGGGGCAGGGATGGATGAGCAGTTCTTC; CDR3 protein: CASTTGAGMDEQFF
D gene: -; clone size: -; V gene: TRBV20-1; CDR3 length: 16; J gene: TRBJ2-1; CDR3 DNA: TGCAGTGCTAGAGATCCCGCCTTACCCCACCCCACCTCCCAGTTCTTC; CDR3 protein: CSARDPALPHPTSQFF
D gene: -; clone size: few; V gene: TRBV7-6; CDR3 length: 14; J gene: TRBJ1-1; CDR3 DNA: TGTGCCAGCAGCTTAGCAGGGAAGAACACTGAAGCTTTCTTT; CDR3 protein: CASSLAGKNTEAFF
D gene: TRBD2; clone size: many; V gene: TRBV14; CDR3 length: 16; J gene: TRBJ2-1; CDR3 DNA: TGTGCCAGCAGCCAGTTCCGGGGGGTCTCCTACAATGAGCAGTTCTTC; CDR3 protein: CASSQFRGVSYNEQFF
D gene: -; clone size: -; V gene: TRBV28; CDR3 length: 14; J gene: TRBJ1-5; CDR3 DNA: TGTGCCAGCAGTTTTTCGGGGCTGACTCAGCCCCAGCATTTT; CDR3 protein: CASSFSGLTQPQHF
D gene: -; clone size: -; V gene: TRBV20-1; CDR3 length: 15; J gene: TRBJ1-1; CDR3 DNA: TGCCGGGCCGGGAAGTACGGGACGAGGGACACTGAAGCTTTCTTT; CDR3 protein: CRAGKYGTRDTEAFF
D gene: -; clone size: -; V gene: TRBV29-1; CDR3 length: 15; J gene: TRBJ2-5; CDR3 DNA: TGCAGCGTCGAAGCGTGGGCCCAGACCCCAGAGACCCAGTACTTC; CDR3 protein: CSVEAWAQTPETQYF
D gene: -; clone size: -; V gene: TRBV5-1; CDR3 length: 13; J gene: TRBJ1-2; CDR3 DNA: TGCGCCAGCAGTAACGGCGCAGGGTATGGCTACACCTTC; CDR3 protein: CASSNGAGYGYTF
D gene: -; clone size: many; V gene: TRBV28; CDR3 length: 21; J gene: TRBJ2-3; CDR3 DNA: TGTGCCAGCAGTTTGGGCCCTCAGAGGGGGGGTCCACAGACGTCCACAGATACGCAGTATTTT; CDR3 protein: CASSLGPQRGGPQTSTDTQYF
D gene: -; clone size: few; V gene: TRBV20-1; CDR3 length: 16; J gene: TRBJ2-1; CDR3 DNA: TGCAGTGCTAGAGATTTGTGGGAGGGGGTATACAATGAGCAGTTCTTC; CDR3 protein: CSARDLWEGVYNEQFF
D gene: TRBD2; clone size: -; V gene: TRBV6-2/TRBV6-3; CDR3 length: 15; J gene: TRBJ2-7; CDR3 DNA: TGTGCCAGCAGTTACTCGTGGCGGGGGGCCTACGAGCAGTACTTC; CDR3 protein: CASSYSWRGAYEQYF
D gene: TRBD1; clone size: -; V gene: TRBV5-4; CDR3 length: 15; J gene: TRBJ2-1; CDR3 DNA: TGTGCCAGCAGCCGGGGACAGGGGGCTGTCGATGAGCAGTTCTTC; CDR3 protein: CASSRGQGAVDEQFF
D gene: TRBD1; clone size: few; V gene: TRBV4-2; CDR3 length: 16; J gene: TRBJ2-7; CDR3 DNA: TGTGCCAGCAGCCAAGCCCGACAGGGGGGTACCTACGAGCAGTACTTC; CDR3 protein: CASSQARQGGTYEQYF
D gene: -; clone size: many; V gene: TRBV12-3/TRBV12-4; CDR3 length: 13; J gene: TRBJ1-2; CDR3 DNA: TGTGCCAGCAGTTTATCGCCAGGGGCTGGCTACACCTTC; CDR3 protein: CASSLSPGAGYTF
D gene: -; clone size: -; V gene: TRBV9; CDR3 length: 16; J gene: TRBJ2-1; CDR3 DNA: TGTGCCAGCAGCAGTAACCCGAGGGGTGGGTACAATGAGCAGTTCTTC; CDR3 protein: CASSSNPRGGYNEQFF
D gene: -; clone size: -; V gene: TRBV20-1; CDR3 length: 12; J gene: TRBJ2-5; CDR3 DNA: TGCAGTGCTAGAGGCCTAGAGGAGACCCAGTACTTC; CDR3 protein: CSARGLEETQYF
D gene: TRBD2; clone size: -; V gene: TRBV20-1; CDR3 length: 14; J gene: TRBJ2-7; CDR3 DNA: TGCAGTGCTGGGGCTAGCGGGGGTGCGCGGGAGCAGTACTTC; CDR3 protein: CSAGASGGAREQYF
D gene: TRBD1; clone size: few; V gene: TRBV25-1; CDR3 length: 13; J gene: TRBJ1-1; CDR3 DNA: TGTGCCAGCAGCGGGACAGCGAACACTGAAGCTTTCTTT; CDR3 protein: CASSGTANTEAFF
D gene: -; clone size: few; V gene: TRBV15; CDR3 length: 15; J gene: TRBJ2-5; CDR3 DNA: TGTGCCACCAGCAGAGATGAAACTAGCCAAGAGACCCAGTACTTC; CDR3 protein: CATSRDETSQETQYF
D gene: -; clone size: few; V gene: TRBV24-1; CDR3 length: 16; J gene: TRBJ2-5; CDR3 DNA: TGTGCCACCAGTGATCGTCGGGACTTTCTAAGGGAGACCCAGTACTTC; CDR3 protein: CATSDRRDFLRETQYF
D gene: -; clone size: few; V gene: TRBV11-2; CDR3 length: 16; J gene: TRBJ2-2; CDR3 DNA: TGTGCCAGCAGCTTAGATATGTGGCGGCACACCGGGGAGCTGTTTTTT; CDR3 protein: CASSLDMWRHTGELFF
D gene: -; clone size: -; V gene: TRBV30; CDR3 length: 14; J gene: TRBJ2-1; CDR3 DNA: TGTGCCTGGAGGGAGTCCCTCACCTTTACAGGGCAGTTCTTC; CDR3 protein: CAWRESLTFTGQFF
D gene: -; clone size: -; V gene: TRBV20-1; CDR3 length: 12; J gene: TRBJ1-2; CDR3 DNA: TGCAGACCAGTACAGGGTGGCTATGGCTACACCTTC; CDR3 protein: CRPVQGGYGYTF
D gene: -; clone size: many; V gene: TRBV20-1; CDR3 length: 16; J gene: TRBJ1-5; CDR3 DNA: TGCAGTGCTAGTAGGGGCACCCCGAATTCCAATCAGCCCCAGCATTTT; CDR3 protein: CSASRGTPNSNQPQHF
D gene: -; clone size: few; V gene: TRBV20-1; CDR3 length: 14; J gene: TRBJ2-5; CDR3 DNA: TGCAGTGCTCATCGTGGGGGGGCGGTCGAGACCCAGTACTTC; CDR3 protein: CSAHRGGAVETQYF
D gene: -; clone size: once; V gene: TRBV28; CDR3 length: 14; J gene: TRBJ2-7; CDR3 DNA: TGTGCCAGCAGTTCCTCCCTGACAGACTACGAGCAGTACTTC; CDR3 protein: CASSSSLTDYEQYF
D gene: TRBD1; clone size: few; V gene: TRBV29-1; CDR3 length: 14; J gene: TRBJ1-5; CDR3 DNA: TGCAGCGGATTACGACAGGGTGGGAACCAGCCCCAGCATTTT; CDR3 protein: CSGLRQGGNQPQHF
D gene: -; clone size: -; V gene: TRBV20-1; CDR3 length: 15; J gene: TRBJ2-7; CDR3 DNA: TGCAGTGCTAGAGATCATGGGGCGGGAAGCTACGAGCAGTACTTC; CDR3 protein: CSARDHGAGSYEQYF
D gene: -; clone size: -; V gene: TRBV28; CDR3 length: 18; J gene: TRBJ1-5; CDR3 DNA: TGTGCCAGCAGTTTTAGGCGGACCCGATTGGTGAGCAATCAGCCCCAGCATTTT; CDR3 protein: CASSFRRTRLVSNQPQHF
D gene: -; clone size: -; V gene: TRBV20-1; CDR3 length: 11; J gene: TRBJ1-5; CDR3 DNA: TGCAGTGCTCAGCGGGATCAGCCCCAGCATTTT; CDR3 protein: CSAQRDQPQHF
D gene: -; clone size: -; V gene: TRBV10-3; CDR3 length: 15; J gene: TRBJ2-5; CDR3 DNA: TGTGCCATCAGTGCAGGCCCAGGAATCCAAGAGACCCAGTACTTC; CDR3 protein: CAISAGPGIQETQYF
D gene: -; clone size: -; V gene: TRBV14; CDR3 length: 16; J gene: TRBJ2-2; CDR3 DNA: TGTGCCAGCAGCCAAGCCCCGGGCCACAAGGGCGGGGAGCTGTTTTTT; CDR3 protein: CASSQAPGHKGGELFF
D gene: TRBD2; clone size: -; V gene: TRBV6-4; CDR3 length: 13; J gene: TRBJ2-1; CDR3 DNA: TGTGCCAGCAGGGGGATAGCGGGGGACCCTCTTATCTTC; CDR3 protein: CASRGIAGDPLIF
D gene: TRBD1; clone size: -; V gene: TRBV12-3/TRBV12-4; CDR3 length: 14; J gene: TRBJ1-5; CDR3 DNA: TGTGCCAGCAGTTCCGACAGGGGCGGACAGCCCCAGCATTTT; CDR3 protein: CASSSDRGGQPQHF
D gene: -; clone size: -; V gene: TRBV12-3/TRBV12-4; CDR3 length: 13; J gene: TRBJ1-5; CDR3 DNA: TGTGCCAGCACCCTCGACGGTAATCAGCCCCAGCATTTT; CDR3 protein: CASTLDGNQPQHF
D gene: -; clone size: few; V gene: TRBV20-1; CDR3 length: 13; J gene: TRBJ2-2; CDR3 DNA: TGCAGTGCTAGAGATCTCGGGGTTGGGGAGCTGTTTTTT; CDR3 protein: CSARDLGVGELFF
D gene: -; clone size: -; V gene: TRBV4-2; CDR3 length: 16; J gene: TRBJ2-2; CDR3 DNA: TGTGCCAGCAGCCAAGCGGACGTTGGGGTGTCCGGGGAGCTGTTTTTT; CDR3 protein: CASSQADVGVSGELFF
D gene: -; clone size: many; V gene: TRBV7-2; CDR3 length: 12; J gene: TRBJ2-1; CDR3 DNA: TGTGCCAGCAGCGTCCCTGTGGGTGAGCAGTTCTTC; CDR3 protein: CASSVPVGEQFF
D gene: TRBD1; clone size: -; V gene: TRBV4-2; CDR3 length: 14; J gene: TRBJ1-2; CDR3 DNA: TGTGCCAGCAGCCAAGAGTCACAGGGGGCTGGCTACACCTTC; CDR3 protein: CASSQESQGAGYTF
D gene: -; clone size: -; V gene: TRBV6-1; CDR3 length: 13; J gene: TRBJ2-7; CDR3 DNA: TGTGCCAGCAGCCCGGTACAGCGCACCGAGCAGTACTTC; CDR3 protein: CASSPVQRTEQYF
D gene: -; clone size: many; V gene: TRBV20-1; CDR3 length: 11; J gene: TRBJ1-2; CDR3 DNA: TGCAGTGCCTCACGACGGGGTGGCTACACCTTC; CDR3 protein: CSASRRGGYTF
D gene: TRBD1; clone size: -; V gene: TRBV10-3; CDR3 length: 15; J gene: TRBJ2-5; CDR3 DNA: TGTGCCATCAGTGTAAGACAGGGGGCCTGGGAGACCCAGTACTTC; CDR3 protein: CAISVRQGAWETQYF
D gene: TRBD1; clone size: -; V gene: TRBV7-2; CDR3 length: 15; J gene: TRBJ1-4; CDR3 DNA: TGTGCCAGCAGCACGGCAGGGGGCTCGATAGAAAAACTGTTTTTT; CDR3 protein: CASSTAGGSIEKLFF
D gene: -; clone size: few; V gene: TRBV4-2; CDR3 length: 16; J gene: TRBJ2-2; CDR3 DNA: TGTGCCAGCAGCCAAGTAGCGACGGGAAACACCGGGGAGCTGTTTTTT; CDR3 protein: CASSQVATGNTGELFF
D gene: -; clone size: -; V gene: TRBV5-1; CDR3 length: 13; J gene: TRBJ2-7; CDR3 DNA: TGCGCCAGCAGCTTGGGCCCTAACAGGTTCCAGTACTTC; CDR3 protein: CASSLGPNRFQYF
D gene: -; clone size: few; V gene: TRBV5-5; CDR3 length: 14; J gene: TRBJ1-1; CDR3 DNA: TGTGCCAGCAGCCCGACGGAACGGAACACTGAAGCTTTCTTT; CDR3 protein: CASSPTERNTEAFF
D gene: TRBD2; clone size: -; V gene: TRBV18; CDR3 length: 16; J gene: TRBJ2-1; CDR3 DNA: TGTGCCAGCTCACCACAGCCCCCTAGCGGGAGGACTGAGCAGTTCTTC; CDR3 protein: CASSPQPPSGRTEQFF
D gene: -; clone size: -; V gene: TRBV12-5; CDR3 length: 11; J gene: TRBJ2-5; CDR3 DNA: TGTGCTAGTGGCCTAGGCCAGACCCAGTACTTC; CDR3 protein: CASGLGQTQYF
D gene: -; clone size: -; V gene: TRBV20-1; CDR3 length: 18; J gene: TRBJ2-1; CDR3 DNA: TGCAGTGCTAGATCCCCCTTTAGAGGGAGTGGATCCTACAATGAGCAGTTCTTC; CDR3 protein: CSARSPFRGSGSYNEQFF
D gene: TRBD2; clone size: -; V gene: TRBV20-1; CDR3 length: 15; J gene: TRBJ2-7; CDR3 DNA: TGCAGTGCCACGACCGGGACTAGCGCTGCCTACGAGCAGTACTTC; CDR3 protein: CSATTGTSAAYEQYF